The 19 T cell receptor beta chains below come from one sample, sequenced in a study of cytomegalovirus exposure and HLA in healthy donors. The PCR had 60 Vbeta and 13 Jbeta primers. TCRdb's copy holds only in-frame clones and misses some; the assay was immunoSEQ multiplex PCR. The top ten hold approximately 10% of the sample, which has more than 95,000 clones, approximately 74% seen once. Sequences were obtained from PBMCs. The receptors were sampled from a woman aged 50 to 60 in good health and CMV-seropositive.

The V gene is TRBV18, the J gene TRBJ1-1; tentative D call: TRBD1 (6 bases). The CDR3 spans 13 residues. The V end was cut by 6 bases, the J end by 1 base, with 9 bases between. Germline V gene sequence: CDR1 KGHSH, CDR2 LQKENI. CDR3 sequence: CASSEDRNTEAFF. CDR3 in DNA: TGTGCCAGCTCCGAGGACAGGAACACTGAAGCTTTCTTT.

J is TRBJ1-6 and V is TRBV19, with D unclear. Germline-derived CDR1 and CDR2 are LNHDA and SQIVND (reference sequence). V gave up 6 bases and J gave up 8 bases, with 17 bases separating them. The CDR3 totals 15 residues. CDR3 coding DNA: TGTGCCAGTAGGAACATCAAGGCGGGTTATTCACCCCTCCACTTT. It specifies CASRNIKAGYSPLHF.

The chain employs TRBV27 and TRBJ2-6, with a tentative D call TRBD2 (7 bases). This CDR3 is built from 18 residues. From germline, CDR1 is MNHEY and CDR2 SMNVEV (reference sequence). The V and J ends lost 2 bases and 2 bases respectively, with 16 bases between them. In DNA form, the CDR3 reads TGTGCCAGCAGTTTAATCGGCAGGGAGGGGGCTGGGGCCAACGTCCTGACTTTC. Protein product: CASSLIGREGAGANVLTF.

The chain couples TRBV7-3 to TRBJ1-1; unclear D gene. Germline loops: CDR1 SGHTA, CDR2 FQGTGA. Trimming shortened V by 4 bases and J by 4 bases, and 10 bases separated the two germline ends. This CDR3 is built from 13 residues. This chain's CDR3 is CASSSAKRTEAFF. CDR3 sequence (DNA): TGTGCCAGCAGCTCCGCCAAGCGCACTGAAGCTTTCTTT. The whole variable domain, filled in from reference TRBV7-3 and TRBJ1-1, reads GAGVSQTPSNKVTEKGKYVELRCDPISGHTALYWYRQSLGQGPEFLIYFQGTGAADDSGLPNDRFFAVRPEGSVSTLKIQRTERGDSAVYLCASSSAKRTEAFFGQGTRLTVV.

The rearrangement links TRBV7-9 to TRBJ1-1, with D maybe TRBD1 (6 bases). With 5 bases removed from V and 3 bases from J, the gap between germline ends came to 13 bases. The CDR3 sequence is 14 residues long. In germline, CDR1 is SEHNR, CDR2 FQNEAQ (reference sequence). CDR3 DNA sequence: TGTGCCAGCAGCCCGGACAGCCGATACACTGAAGCTTTCTTT. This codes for CASSPDSRYTEAFF.

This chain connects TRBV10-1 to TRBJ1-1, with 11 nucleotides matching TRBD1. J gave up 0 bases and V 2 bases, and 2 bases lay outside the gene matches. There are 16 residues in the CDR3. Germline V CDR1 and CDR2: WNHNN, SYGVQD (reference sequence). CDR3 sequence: CASSEGTGGMNTEAFF. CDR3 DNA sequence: TGCGCCAGCAGTGAGGGGACAGGGGGGATGAACACTGAAGCTTTCTTT.

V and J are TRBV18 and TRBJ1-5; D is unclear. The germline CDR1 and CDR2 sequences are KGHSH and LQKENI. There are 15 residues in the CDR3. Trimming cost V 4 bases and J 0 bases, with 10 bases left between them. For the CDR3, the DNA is TGTGCCAGCTCACAATACAAGAATAGCAATCAGCCCCAGCATTTT. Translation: CASSQYKNSNQPQHF.

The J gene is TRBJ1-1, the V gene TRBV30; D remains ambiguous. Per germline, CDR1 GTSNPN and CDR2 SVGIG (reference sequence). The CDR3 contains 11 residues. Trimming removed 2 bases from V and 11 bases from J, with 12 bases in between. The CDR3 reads CAWSPRGKAFF. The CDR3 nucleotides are TGTGCCTGGAGTCCACGGGGAAAGGCTTTCTTT.

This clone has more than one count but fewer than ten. The CDR3 reads CASTVRQTSNEKLFF. CDR3 sequence (DNA): TGTGCCAGCACCGTGAGGCAAACGAGTAATGAAAAACTGTTTTTT. The chain joins TRBV5-8 to TRBJ1-4; no reliable D call. Germline values: CDR1 SGHTS, CDR2 YDEGEE. The CDR3 contains 15 residues. Trimming shortened V by 6 bases and J by 4 bases, and 16 bases separated the two germline ends.

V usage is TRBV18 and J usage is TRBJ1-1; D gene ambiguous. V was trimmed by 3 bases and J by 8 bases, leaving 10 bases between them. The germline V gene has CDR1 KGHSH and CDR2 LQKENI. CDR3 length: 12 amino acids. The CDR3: CASSPNTLEAFF. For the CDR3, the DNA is TGTGCCAGCTCACCTAATACGCTAGAAGCTTTCTTT.

The CDR3 region has the DNA TGTGCCAGCAGCGTGGGCGGGTCGGTCATTAATTCACCCCTCCACTTT. Its protein is CASSVGGSVINSPLHF. The rearrangement uses TRBV7-9 and TRBJ1-6; no definite D call. Germline V CDR1 and CDR2: SEHNR, FQNEAQ (reference sequence). The CDR3 is 16 residues long. Trimming pared 5 bases from V and 6 bases from J, leaving 17 bases between.

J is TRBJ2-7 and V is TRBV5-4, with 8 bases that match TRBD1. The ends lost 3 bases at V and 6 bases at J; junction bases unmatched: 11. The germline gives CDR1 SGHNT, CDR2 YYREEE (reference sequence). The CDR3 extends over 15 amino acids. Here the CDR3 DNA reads TGTGCCAGCAGCTCTCTGACAGGGGTTCTTACCGAGCAGTACTTC. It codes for CASSSLTGVLTEQYF.

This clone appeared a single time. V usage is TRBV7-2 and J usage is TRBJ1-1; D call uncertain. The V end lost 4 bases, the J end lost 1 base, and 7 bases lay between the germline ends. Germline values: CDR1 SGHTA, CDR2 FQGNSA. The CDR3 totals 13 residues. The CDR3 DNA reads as TGTGCCAGCAGCTCACTGTCGAACACTGAAGCTTTCTTT. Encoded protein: CASSSLSNTEAFF.

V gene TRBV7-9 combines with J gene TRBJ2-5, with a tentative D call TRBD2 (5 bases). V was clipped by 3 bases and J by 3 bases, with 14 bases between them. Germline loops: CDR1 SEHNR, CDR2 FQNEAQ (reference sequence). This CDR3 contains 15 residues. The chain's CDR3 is CASSFKMDWKETQYF. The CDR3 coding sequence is TGTGCCAGCAGCTTCAAAATGGACTGGAAAGAGACCCAGTACTTC.

The DNA of the CDR3 is TGTGCCAGCAGCTTAAACGTGGACAGGGGGGGTGTTGGCTACACCTTC. This sequence encodes CASSLNVDRGGVGYTF. The chain combines TRBV7-2 with TRBJ1-2; 10 bases are shared with TRBD1. In germline, CDR1 is SGHTA, CDR2 FQGNSA. CDR3 size: 16 residues. J was trimmed by 7 bases and V by 2 bases; bases with no gene match: 10.

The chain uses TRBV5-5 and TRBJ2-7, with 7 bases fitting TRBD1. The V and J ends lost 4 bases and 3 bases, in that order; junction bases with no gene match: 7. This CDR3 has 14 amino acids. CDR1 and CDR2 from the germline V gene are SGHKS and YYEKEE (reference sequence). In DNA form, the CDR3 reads TGTGCCAGCAGCGCTACTGGGACAGACTACGAGCAGTACTTC. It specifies CASSATGTDYEQYF.

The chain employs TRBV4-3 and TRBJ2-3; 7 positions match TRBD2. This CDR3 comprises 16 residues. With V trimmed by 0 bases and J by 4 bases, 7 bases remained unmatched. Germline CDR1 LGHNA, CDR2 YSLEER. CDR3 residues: CASSQDGGSVADTQYF. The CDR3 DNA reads TGCGCCAGCAGCCAAGATGGCGGGAGTGTGGCAGATACGCAGTATTTT.

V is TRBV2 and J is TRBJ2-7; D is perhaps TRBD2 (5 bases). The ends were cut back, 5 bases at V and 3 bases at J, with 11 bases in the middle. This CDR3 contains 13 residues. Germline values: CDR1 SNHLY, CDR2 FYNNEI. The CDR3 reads CASSNGVSYEQYF. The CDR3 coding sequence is TGTGCCAGCAGTAACGGGGTTAGCTACGAGCAGTACTTC.

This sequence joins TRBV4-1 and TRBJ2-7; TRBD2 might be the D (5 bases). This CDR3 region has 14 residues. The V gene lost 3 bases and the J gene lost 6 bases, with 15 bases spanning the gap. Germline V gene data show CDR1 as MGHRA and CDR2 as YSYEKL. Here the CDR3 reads CASSQSTSGREQYF. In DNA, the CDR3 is TGCGCCAGCAGCCAGTCCACTAGTGGGCGCGAGCAGTACTTC.